This T cell receptor (beta chain) was identified during a study of OX40 agonist ivuxolimab in advanced cancers. For the study at large: The dose of intravenous ivuxolimab that patients received every 2 weeks ranged from 0.01 to 10 mg/kg. Whole-study results and caveats: At 0.1 to 3.0 mg/kg, CD4+ and CD8+ blood T cells expanded clonally by week 6. Fewer expanded clones were found on average in CD4+ than in CD8+ T cells.

This table comes from immunoSEQ multiplex PCR, and its TCRdb copy is limited to in-frame clones, with some not included. Of about 69,000 clones in the sample, 80% to 85% were seen once. As to this clone: Its antigen is still unknown.

It was autoimmune disease history or systemic immunosuppression that excluded patients. The CDR3 length is 14 residues. Germline V gene data show CDR1 as MNHEY and CDR2 as SMNVEV (reference sequence). The V end was cut by 2 bases, the J end by 2 bases, with 10 bases between. This TCR came from an adult with an advanced solid tumor such as melanoma, head and neck, liver or kidney cancer. The sequencing here drew on CD4+ or CD8+ T cells sorted from blood, taken in a trial of the OX40 agonist ivuxolimab. V gene TRBV27 combines with J gene TRBJ2-7; tentative D call: TRBD1 (7 bases). The CDR3 spells CASSLRGTAYEQYF. In DNA, the CDR3 is TGTGCCAGCAGTTTACGCGGGACAGCCTACGAGCAGTACTTC.